One TCR beta chain is described in this entry. The target antigen is unknown. This record belongs to a study of Graves' ophthalmopathy and Graves' hyperthyroidism. Study-wide results and caveats: Among expanded thyroid clonotypes above 0.001 frequency, most also occurred in blood. Discriminating ophthalmopathy from stable hyperthyroidism, a 13-signature model attained a sensitivity of about 85% and a specificity of about 79%.

Patients with other autoimmune diseases, uncontrolled infections, pregnancy or lactation were excluded. Clinical symptoms, serum thyroxine, TRAb, thyroid ultrasound and orbital computed tomography were relied on for diagnosis. RNA transcripts were the source from which TCR beta CDR3 regions were amplified. The library came from an HTBI-primed first-round RT-PCR and a second-round multiplex PCR. TCRdb reanalysed the multiplex PCR reads using MiXCR and keeps one entry per CDR3 protein. The data contain about 740,000 distinct CDR3 sequences, 35% to 50% of them singletons. Sequences were obtained from peripheral blood. The TCR was taken from an adult man with Graves' ophthalmopathy.

CDR3 in amino acids: CSTLGASGDLQETQYF. DNA of the CDR3: TGCAGTACCCTAGGGGCTAGCGGGGATCTTCAAGAGACCCAGTACTTC. The chain has TRBV20-1 and TRBJ2-5; 9 bases match TRBD2. J lost 2 bases, V lost 8 bases, and 15 bases had no gene match. The CDR3 consists of 16 residues. Germline CDR1 DFQATT, CDR2 SNEGSKA (reference sequence).